The T cell receptor beta chain under discussion was sequenced for a study of blood T cell repertoires in COVID-19. About the study: The analysed material was cDNA or gDNA that came from T cells, B-cell-depleted T cells, or PBMCs.

Per the original methods: Amplification from reference gene primers served as the basis for estimated nucleated cell counts. TCRdb's table, derived via immunoSEQ multiplex PCR, lists solely in-frame clones and lacks some. That table gives V, J and clone size, and the DNA gave D and trimming. This table holds roughly 250,000 clones, approximately 90% found once. Germline V gene lookup returns CDR1 SGHRS and CDR2 YFSETQ. Unmatched junction bases numbered 6, after V lost 4 bases and J lost 3 bases. This CDR3 is 14 amino acids long. Sequencing used peripheral blood. The chain employs TRBV5-1 and TRBJ2-5, with 7 nucleotides matching TRBD1. The TCR sequence derives from a man aged 55 to 70 who had recovered from COVID-19. The DNA for the CDR3 is TGCGCCAGCAGCACCGGGACAGCCAAAGAGACCCAGTACTTC. Amino acid sequence: CASSTGTAKETQYF. The entire variable domain, with the rest obtained from reference TRBV5-1 and TRBJ2-5, is as follows: KAGVTQTPRYLIKTRGQQVTLSCSPISGHRSVSWYQQTPGQGLQFLFEYFSETQRNKGNFPGRFSGRQFSNSRSEMNVSTLELGDSALYLCASSTGTAKETQYFGPGTRLLVL.